This T cell receptor (beta chain) was observed in a study of neurological immune-mediated disorders. TCRdb analysed the 5' RACE reads with MiXCR anew, one entry per CDR3 protein. Found here are tens of thousands of distinct CDR3 sequences, around 7.2% of them singletons; the top ten hold approximately 5.3%. Germline CDR1 and CDR2: DFQATT and SNEGSKA (reference sequence). V was clipped by 3 bases and J by 6 bases, with 18 bases between them. This CDR3 is 15 amino acids long. This clonotype was picked up a small number of times. The sample consisted of CD4+ T cells from blood. The TCR comes from a middle-aged man in good health. V and J are TRBV20-1 and TRBJ2-1, with a possible D match to TRBD1 (6 bases). CDR3 protein: CSASLDRSLSNEQFF. CDR3 DNA: TGCAGTGCTAGTCTCGACAGGTCACTTTCCAATGAGCAGTTCTTC.